This TCR beta chain is from a study of OX40 agonist ivuxolimab in advanced cancers. Produced via immunoSEQ multiplex PCR; TCRdb's table is partial and in-frame only. The table lists just under 65,000 clones, less than 95% of them singletons, with approximately 5.2% in the top ten. This CDR3 spans 16 amino acids. Germline loops: CDR1 KGHSH, CDR2 LQKENI. V was trimmed by 8 bases and J by 1 base, leaving 20 bases between them. The receptor was isolated from an adult with an advanced solid tumor such as melanoma, head and neck, liver or kidney cancer. Sequencing used CD4+ or CD8+ T cells sorted from blood, obtained in a trial of the OX40 agonist ivuxolimab. This chain joins TRBV18 and TRBJ1-1, with D tentatively TRBD1 (6 bases). The CDR3 region is CASNYREVGRNTEAFF. The DNA of the CDR3 is TGTGCCAGCAACTACAGGGAGGTTGGTAGGAACACTGAAGCTTTCTTT.